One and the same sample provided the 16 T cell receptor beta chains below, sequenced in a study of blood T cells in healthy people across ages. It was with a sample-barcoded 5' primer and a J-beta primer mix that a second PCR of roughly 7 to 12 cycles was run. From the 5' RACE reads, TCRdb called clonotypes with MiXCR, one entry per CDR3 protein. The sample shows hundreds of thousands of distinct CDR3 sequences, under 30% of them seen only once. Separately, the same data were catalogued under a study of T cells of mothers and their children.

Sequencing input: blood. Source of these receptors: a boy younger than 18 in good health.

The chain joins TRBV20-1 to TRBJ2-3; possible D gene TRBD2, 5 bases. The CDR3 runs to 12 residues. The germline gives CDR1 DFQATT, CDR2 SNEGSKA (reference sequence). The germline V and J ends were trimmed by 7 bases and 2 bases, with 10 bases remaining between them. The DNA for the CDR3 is TGCAGTGAGAGGGCACCCACAGATACGCAGTATTTT. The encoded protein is CSERAPTDTQYF.

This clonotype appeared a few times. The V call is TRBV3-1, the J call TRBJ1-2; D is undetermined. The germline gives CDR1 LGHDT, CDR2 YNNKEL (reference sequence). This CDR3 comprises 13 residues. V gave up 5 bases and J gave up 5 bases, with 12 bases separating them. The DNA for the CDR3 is TGTGCCAGCAGCGTAAGGGTGGGGTATGGCTACACCTTC. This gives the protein CASSVRVGYGYTF.

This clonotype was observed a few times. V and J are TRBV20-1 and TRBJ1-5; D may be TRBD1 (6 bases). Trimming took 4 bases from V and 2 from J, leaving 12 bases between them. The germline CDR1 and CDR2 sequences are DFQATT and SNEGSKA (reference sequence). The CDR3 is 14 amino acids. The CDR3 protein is CSAITGKGNQPQHF. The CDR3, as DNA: TGCAGTGCTATCACAGGGAAGGGCAATCAGCCCCAGCATTTT.

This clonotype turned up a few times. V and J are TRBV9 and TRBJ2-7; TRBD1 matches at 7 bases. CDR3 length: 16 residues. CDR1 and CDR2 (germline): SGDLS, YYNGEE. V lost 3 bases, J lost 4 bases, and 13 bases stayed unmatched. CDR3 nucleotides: TGTGCCAGCAGCGACCCGGAACAGGGGACAACGTACGAGCAGTACTTC. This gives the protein CASSDPEQGTTYEQYF.

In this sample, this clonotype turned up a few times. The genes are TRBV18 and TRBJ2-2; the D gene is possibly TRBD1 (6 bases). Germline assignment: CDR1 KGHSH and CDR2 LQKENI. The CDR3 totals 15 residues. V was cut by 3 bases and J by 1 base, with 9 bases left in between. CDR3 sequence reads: CASSPTDRNTGELFF. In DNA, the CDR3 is TGTGCCAGCTCACCTACGGACAGGAACACCGGGGAGCTGTTTTTT.

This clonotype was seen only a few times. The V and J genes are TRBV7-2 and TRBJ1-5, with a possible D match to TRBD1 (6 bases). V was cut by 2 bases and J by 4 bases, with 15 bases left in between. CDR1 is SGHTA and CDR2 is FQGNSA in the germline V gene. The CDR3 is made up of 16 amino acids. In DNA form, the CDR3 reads TGTGCCAGCAGCTTATCAGGGGAAATACGAAATCAGCCCCAGCATTTT. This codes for CASSLSGEIRNQPQHF.

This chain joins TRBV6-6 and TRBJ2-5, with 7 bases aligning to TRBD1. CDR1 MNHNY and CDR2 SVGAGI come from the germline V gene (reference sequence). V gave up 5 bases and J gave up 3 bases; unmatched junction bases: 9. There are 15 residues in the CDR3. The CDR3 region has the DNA TGTGCCAGCAGTAGGGACCGGGACAGTAAAGAGACCCAGTACTTC. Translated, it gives CASSRDRDSKETQYF.

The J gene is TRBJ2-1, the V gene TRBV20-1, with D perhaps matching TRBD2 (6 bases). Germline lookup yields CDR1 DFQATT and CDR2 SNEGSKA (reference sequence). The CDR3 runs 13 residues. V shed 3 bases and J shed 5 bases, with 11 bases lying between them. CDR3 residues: CSARITSHNEQFF. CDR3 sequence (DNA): TGCAGTGCTAGGATTACTAGCCACAATGAGCAGTTCTTC.

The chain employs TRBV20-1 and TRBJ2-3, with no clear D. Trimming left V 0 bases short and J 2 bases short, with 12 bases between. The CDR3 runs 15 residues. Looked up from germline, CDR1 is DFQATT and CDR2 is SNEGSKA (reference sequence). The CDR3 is CSARDIGSYTDTQYF. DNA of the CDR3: TGCAGTGCTAGAGATATCGGCAGTTACACAGATACGCAGTATTTT.

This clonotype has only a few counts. The CDR3 here is CASSGQGRSSNSPLHF. CDR3 bases: TGTGCCAGCAGCGGACAGGGGAGGTCTTCAAATTCACCCCTCCACTTT. This chain uses TRBV16 with TRBJ1-6; 9 bases agree with TRBD1. Germline lookup yields CDR1 KGHSY and CDR2 FQNENV. The ends lost 5 bases at V and 7 bases at J; junction bases unmatched: 9. The CDR3 is 16 amino acids.

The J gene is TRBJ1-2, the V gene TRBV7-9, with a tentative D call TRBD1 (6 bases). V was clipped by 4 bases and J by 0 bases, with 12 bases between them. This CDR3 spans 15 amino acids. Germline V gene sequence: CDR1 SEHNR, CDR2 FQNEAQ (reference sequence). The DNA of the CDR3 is TGTGCCAGCAGCTCGGACAGACGATCTAACTATGGCTACACCTTC. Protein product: CASSSDRRSNYGYTF.

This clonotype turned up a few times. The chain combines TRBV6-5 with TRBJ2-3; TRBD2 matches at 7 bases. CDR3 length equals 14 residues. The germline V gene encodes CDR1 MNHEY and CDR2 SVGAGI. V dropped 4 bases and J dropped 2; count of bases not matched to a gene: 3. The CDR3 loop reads CASSSTSDTDTQYF. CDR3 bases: TGTGCCAGCAGTTCAACTAGCGACACAGATACGCAGTATTTT.

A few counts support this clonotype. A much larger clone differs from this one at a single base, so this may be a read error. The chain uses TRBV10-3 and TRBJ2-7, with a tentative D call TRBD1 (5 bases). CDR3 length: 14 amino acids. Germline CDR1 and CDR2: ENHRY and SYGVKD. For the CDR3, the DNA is TGTGCCATCAGTGAACAGGATAGCTCCTACGAGCAGTGCTTC. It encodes CAISEQDSSYEQCF.

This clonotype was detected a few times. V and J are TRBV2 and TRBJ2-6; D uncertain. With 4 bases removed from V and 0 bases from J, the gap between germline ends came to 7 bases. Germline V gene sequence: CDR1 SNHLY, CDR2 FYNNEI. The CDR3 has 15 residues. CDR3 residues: CASSGIYSGANVLTF. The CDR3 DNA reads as TGTGCCAGCAGTGGGATATACTCTGGGGCCAACGTCCTGACTTTC.

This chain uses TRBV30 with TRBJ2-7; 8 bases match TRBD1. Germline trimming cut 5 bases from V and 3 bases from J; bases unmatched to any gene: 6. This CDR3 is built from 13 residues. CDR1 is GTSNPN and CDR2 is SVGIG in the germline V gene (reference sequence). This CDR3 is CAWLTGVGYEQYF. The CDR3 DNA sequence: TGTGCCTGGTTGACAGGGGTTGGCTACGAGCAGTACTTC.

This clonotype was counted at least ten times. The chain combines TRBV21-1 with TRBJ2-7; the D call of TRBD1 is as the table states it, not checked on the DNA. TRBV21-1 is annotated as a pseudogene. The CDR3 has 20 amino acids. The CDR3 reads CASSKMAKKWEGQGWYEQYF. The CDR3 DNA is TGTGCCAGCAGCAAAATGGCAAAAAAATGGGAAGGACAGGGGTGGTACGAGCAGTACTTC.